This T cell receptor (beta chain) was captured by sequencing in a study of T cell changes during pregnancy in multiple sclerosis. Repertoires were generated with immunoSEQ multiplex PCR, while TCRdb's copy carries only in-frame clones and drops some. Here the sample spans roughly 69,000 clones, around 90% being singletons. The length of the CDR3 is 16 residues. The germline CDR1 and CDR2 sequences are SGDLS and YYNGEE. After removal of 0 bases from V and 2 bases from J, the junction contained 4 bases not matched to a gene. This receptor was obtained from a female donor in good health, enrolled as a control in a pregnancy study. The V gene is TRBV9, the J gene TRBJ2-7; the match to TRBD1 covers 11 bases. The input for sequencing was CD4+ T cells from peripheral blood mononuclear cells, taken in the third trimester of pregnancy. The CDR3 DNA follows: TGTGCCAGCAGCGTAGACCCGGGACAGGGGGCCTACGAGCAGTACTTC. Amino acid sequence: CASSVDPGQGAYEQYF.